Listed below are T cell receptor beta chains from one sample, sequenced in a study of OX40 agonist ivuxolimab in advanced cancers. Data came from immunoSEQ multiplex PCR; TCRdb stores just in-frame clones and leaves some out. The repertoire holds around 70,000 clones, with approximately 90% as singletons. The input for sequencing was CD4+ or CD8+ T cells sorted from blood, taken in a trial of the OX40 agonist ivuxolimab. The receptors stem from an adult with an advanced solid tumor such as melanoma, head and neck, liver or kidney cancer. Both conserved end residues are part of each CDR3. Each record gives: D gene, clone size, J gene, V gene, CDR3 DNA, CDR3 protein. A D gene is named only where the DNA matches it firmly. Clone size, where shown, is once, few, many, or a class for clones that have expanded.

TRBD1,once,TRBJ2-2,TRBV6-6,TGTGCGGGGCGGACAGGGGAAGGGGAGCTGTTTTTT,CAGRTGEGELFF
NA,NA,TRBJ1-1,TRBV5-5,TGTGCCAGCAGTCAGGACACCATGAACACTGAAGCTTTCTTT,CASSQDTMNTEAFF
TRBD1,NA,TRBJ1-5,TRBV30,TGTGCCTGGAGTGTACAGGGGGTAAAACCCCAGCATTTT,CAWSVQGVKPQHF
NA,NA,TRBJ2-1,TRBV15,TGTGCCACCAGCAGAGAAAGGCTCCCATTACCCAATGAGCAGTTCTTC,CATSRERLPLPNEQFF
TRBD2,NA,TRBJ2-1,TRBV19,TGTGCCAGTAGTTTACTAGCGGGGTACAATGAGCAGTTCTTC,CASSLLAGYNEQFF
TRBD1,NA,TRBJ1-2,TRBV29-1,TGCAGCTCACCGGTCAGGGGGGAGAAACGGGATGGCTACACCTTC,CSSPVRGEKRDGYTF
NA,NA,TRBJ1-1,TRBV6-5,TGTGCCAGCAGTTACGGGATCAAGGGCGTCACTGAAGCTTTCTTT,CASSYGIKGVTEAFF
NA,once,TRBJ2-2,TRBV7-9,TGTGCCAGCAGCACCTCGGGTGGCACCGGGGAGCTGTTTTTT,CASSTSGGTGELFF
NA,NA,TRBJ1-1,TRBV29-1,TGCAGCGTTCTATATCTGACTGAAGCTTTCTTT,CSVLYLTEAFF
TRBD1,NA,TRBJ1-4,TRBV19,TGTGCCAGTAGTCCCTGGGACAGCAATGAAAAACTGTTTTTT,CASSPWDSNEKLFF
NA,NA,TRBJ2-3,TRBV27,TGTGCCAGCTCCCCTGAATCTCCAGATACGCAGTATTTT,CASSPESPDTQYF
TRBD1,NA,TRBJ2-1,TRBV5-1,TGCGCCAGCAGCTTGGCAGGGGGCCCCCTCGTTGAGCAGTTCTTC,CASSLAGGPLVEQFF
NA,NA,TRBJ1-1,TRBV9,TGTGCCAGCAGCCTAGCCCCACCTACTGAGGCTTTCTTT,CASSLAPPTEAFF
TRBD1,NA,TRBJ2-2,TRBV4-1,TGCGCCAGCAGCCAAGACGGTGCTGGGACAGTGGGGATCGGGGAGCTGTTTTTT,CASSQDGAGTVGIGELFF
NA,NA,TRBJ2-1,TRBV6-5,TGTGCCAGCAGCCAGGCCCCAAACAATGAGCAGTTCTTC,CASSQAPNNEQFF
NA,NA,TRBJ2-5,TRBV14,TGTGCCAGCAGCCAAGAAGTCGGAGAGACCCAGTACTTC,CASSQEVGETQYF
NA,NA,TRBJ2-3,TRBV9,TGTGCCAGCAGCGTAGCATCTGGCACAGATACGCAGTATTTT,CASSVASGTDTQYF
NA,NA,TRBJ2-1,TRBV6-6,TGTGCCAGCAGTTACTCTGGGGGAGTGAATGAGCAGTTCTTC,CASSYSGGVNEQFF
TRBD1,NA,TRBJ1-2,TRBV6-5,TGTGCCAGCAGTTACGACAGGGTCTATGGCTACACCTTC,CASSYDRVYGYTF
TRBD1,NA,TRBJ2-7,TRBV19,TGTGCCAGTACCCCGGGGCCAGGGGGAAGCTACGAGCAGTACTTC,CASTPGPGGSYEQYF
TRBD2,NA,TRBJ2-7,TRBV10-3,TGTGCCATCAGTGTAGCGGGAGGGCCATACGAGCAGTACTTC,CAISVAGGPYEQYF
NA,NA,TRBJ2-7,TRBV2,TGTGCCAGCAGTGAAGAAAGGGACTGGGCCTACGAGCAGTACTTC,CASSEERDWAYEQYF